This T cell receptor (beta chain) was documented in a study of cytomegalovirus exposure and HLA in healthy donors. As for the study in general: Unique TCR beta sequences numbering some 110 million came from 190 million or so T cells in an earlier analysis. Around 80 million unique TCRs from HLA-typed donors were held in an early data release.

With respect to this clone: Its antigen is not identified.

Study conclusions and caveats: TCR sequences were mostly rare, though some public TCRs occurred in many donors. The productive fraction for most TCR beta V segments was about 87% or about 30% in an earlier analysis.

PCR employed 60 Vbeta and 13 Jbeta primers. Sequenced by immunoSEQ multiplex PCR; TCRdb stores in-frame clones only, minus some. The data show some 130,000 clones, roughly three quarters seen once. The sample comprised PBMCs. The TCR was taken from a man aged 25 to 45 in good health and CMV-seronegative.

CDR3 sequence (DNA): TGTGCCAGCAGTACGACAGGGGTCCATCAGCCCCAGCATTTT. This translates into CASSTTGVHQPQHF. The chain has TRBV6-5 and TRBJ1-5; 8 nucleotides agree with TRBD1. The CDR3 consists of 14 residues. Germline assignment: CDR1 MNHEY and CDR2 SVGAGI. After removal of 5 bases from V and 5 bases from J, the junction contained 5 bases not matched to a gene.